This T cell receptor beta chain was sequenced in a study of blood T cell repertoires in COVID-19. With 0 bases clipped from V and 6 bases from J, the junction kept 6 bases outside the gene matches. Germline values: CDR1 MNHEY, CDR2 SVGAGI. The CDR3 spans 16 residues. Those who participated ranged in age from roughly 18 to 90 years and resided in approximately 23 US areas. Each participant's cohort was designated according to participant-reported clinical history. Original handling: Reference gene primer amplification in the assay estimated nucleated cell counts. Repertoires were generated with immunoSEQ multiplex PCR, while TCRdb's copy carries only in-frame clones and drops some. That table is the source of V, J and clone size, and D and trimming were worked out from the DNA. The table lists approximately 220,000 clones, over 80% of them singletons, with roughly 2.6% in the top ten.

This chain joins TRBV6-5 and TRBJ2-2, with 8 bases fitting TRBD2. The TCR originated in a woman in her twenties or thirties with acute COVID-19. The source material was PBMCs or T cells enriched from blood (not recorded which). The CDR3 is CASSYSGLAGSGELFF. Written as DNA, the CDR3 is TGTGCCAGCAGTTACTCCGGTCTAGCGGGTTCCGGGGAGCTGTTTTTT.